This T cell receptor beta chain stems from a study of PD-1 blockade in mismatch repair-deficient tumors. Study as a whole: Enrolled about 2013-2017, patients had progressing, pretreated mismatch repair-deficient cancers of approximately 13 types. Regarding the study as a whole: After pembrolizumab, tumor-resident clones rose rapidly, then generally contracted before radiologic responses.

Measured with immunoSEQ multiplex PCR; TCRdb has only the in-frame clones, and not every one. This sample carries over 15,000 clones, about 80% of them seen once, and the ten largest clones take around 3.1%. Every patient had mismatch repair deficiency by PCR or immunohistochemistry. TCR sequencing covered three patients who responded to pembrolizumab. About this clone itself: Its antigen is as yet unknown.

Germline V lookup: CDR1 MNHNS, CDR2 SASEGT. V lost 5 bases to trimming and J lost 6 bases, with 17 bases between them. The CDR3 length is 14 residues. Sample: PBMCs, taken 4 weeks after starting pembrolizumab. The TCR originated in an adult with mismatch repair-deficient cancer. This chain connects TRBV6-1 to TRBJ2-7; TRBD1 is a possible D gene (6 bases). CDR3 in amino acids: CASSSGEQGGEQYF. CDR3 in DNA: TGTGCCAGCAGTTCCGGAGAACAGGGTGGCGAGCAGTACTTC.